The clone carrying this TCR beta chain was seen a handful of times. The antigen remains undetermined. The whole isolated RNA underwent reverse transcription, so sequencing captured expressed TCRB transcripts. Assay used: immunoSEQ multiplex PCR; TCRdb lists only in-frame clones, some missing. The sample lists about 330,000 clones, about 11% occurring once. The data are from a study of beta chain features in type 1 diabetes. Study at large: On cell yields, gender and age, patients and healthy donors were similar. Findings and limits, study-wide: In type 1 diabetes patients, VDJ junctions had fewer insertions; deletions at these junctions were more frequent. For cells with high TCR expression, cDNA sequencing could yield over-representation.

Trimming left V 0 bases short and J 3 bases short, with 9 bases between. Germline V CDR1 and CDR2: MNHNY, SVGAGI (reference sequence). The CDR3 is made up of 15 amino acids. The sequence was collected from a woman aged 25 to 39 in good health. The chain employs TRBV6-6 and TRBJ1-5; D is ambiguous. The source material was naive CD4+ T cells from blood. The CDR3 region is CASSYSLDNNQPQHF. The CDR3, as DNA: TGTGCCAGCAGTTACTCCTTAGACAACAATCAGCCCCAGCATTTT.